This T cell receptor (beta chain) was found in a study of blood T cell repertoires in COVID-19. The protocol was immunoSEQ multiplex PCR, while the TCRdb copy is restricted to in-frame clones and leaves out a portion. The sample records 100,000 to 150,000 clones, about three quarters being singletons. The sequence was collected from an older woman with acute or convalescent COVID-19. Sequencing was performed on peripheral blood.

DNA for the CDR3: TGTGCCAGCAGCCAGCGGGACAGCAGGTCACCCCTCCACTTT. It specifies CASSQRDSRSPLHF. This chain connects TRBV3-1 (or the pseudogene TRBV3-2) to TRBJ1-6; 7 bases align to TRBD1. From germline, CDR1 is LGHDT and CDR2 YNNKEL (reference sequence). After removal of 3 bases from V and 10 bases from J, the junction contained 6 bases not matched to a gene. The CDR3 is 14 residues long.